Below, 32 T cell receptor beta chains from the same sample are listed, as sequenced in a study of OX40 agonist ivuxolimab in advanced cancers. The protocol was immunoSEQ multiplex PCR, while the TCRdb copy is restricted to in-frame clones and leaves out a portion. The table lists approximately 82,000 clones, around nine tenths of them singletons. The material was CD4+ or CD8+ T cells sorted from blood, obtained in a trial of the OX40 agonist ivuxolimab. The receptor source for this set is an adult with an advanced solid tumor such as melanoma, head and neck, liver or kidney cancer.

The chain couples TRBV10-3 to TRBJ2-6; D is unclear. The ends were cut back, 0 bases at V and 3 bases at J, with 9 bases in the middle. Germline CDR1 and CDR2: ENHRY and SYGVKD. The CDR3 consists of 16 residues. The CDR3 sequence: CAISESELRGANVLTF. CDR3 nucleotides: TGTGCCATCAGTGAGTCTGAACTGCGTGGGGCCAACGTCCTGACTTTC.

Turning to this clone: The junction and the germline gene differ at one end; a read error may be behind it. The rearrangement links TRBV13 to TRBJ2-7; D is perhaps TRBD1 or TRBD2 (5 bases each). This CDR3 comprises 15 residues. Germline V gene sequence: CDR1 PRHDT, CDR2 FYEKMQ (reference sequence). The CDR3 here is CASSLRSGTSHEQYF. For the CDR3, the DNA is TGTGCCAGCAGCTTACGGTCCGGGACCTCCCACGAGCAGTACTTC.

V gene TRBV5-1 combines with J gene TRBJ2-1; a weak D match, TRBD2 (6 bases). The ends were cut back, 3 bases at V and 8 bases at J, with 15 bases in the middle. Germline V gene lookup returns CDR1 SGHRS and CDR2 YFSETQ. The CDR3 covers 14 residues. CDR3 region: CASSSGGTSDEQFF. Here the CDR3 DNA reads TGCGCCAGCAGCTCTGGGGGGACCTCGGATGAGCAGTTCTTC.

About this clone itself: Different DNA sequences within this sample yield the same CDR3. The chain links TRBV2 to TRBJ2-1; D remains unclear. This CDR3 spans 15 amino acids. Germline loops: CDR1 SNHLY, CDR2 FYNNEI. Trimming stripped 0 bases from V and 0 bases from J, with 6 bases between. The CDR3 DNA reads TGTGCCAGCAGTGAAGCGGTTAGCTCCTACAATGAGCAGTTCTTC. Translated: CASSEAVSSYNEQFF.

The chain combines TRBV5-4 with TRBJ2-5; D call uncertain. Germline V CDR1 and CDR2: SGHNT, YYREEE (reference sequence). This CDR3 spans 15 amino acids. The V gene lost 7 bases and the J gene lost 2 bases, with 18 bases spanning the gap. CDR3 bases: TGTGCCAGCGGTTTAGAGGCGGATCTACAAGAGACCCAGTACTTC. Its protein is CASGLEADLQETQYF.

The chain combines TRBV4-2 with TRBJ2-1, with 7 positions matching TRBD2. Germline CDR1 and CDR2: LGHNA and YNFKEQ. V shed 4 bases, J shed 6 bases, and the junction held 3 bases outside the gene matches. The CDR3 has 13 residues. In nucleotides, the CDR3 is TGTGCCAGCAGCCTGGGGGGGGGCAATGAGCAGTTCTTC. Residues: CASSLGGGNEQFF.

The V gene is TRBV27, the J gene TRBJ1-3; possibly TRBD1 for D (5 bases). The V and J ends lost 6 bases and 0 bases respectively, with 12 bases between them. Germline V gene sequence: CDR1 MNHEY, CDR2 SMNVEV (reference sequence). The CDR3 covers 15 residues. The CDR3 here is CASSSDNTSGNTIYF. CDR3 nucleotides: TGTGCCAGCAGCTCGGACAACACCTCTGGAAACACCATATATTTT.

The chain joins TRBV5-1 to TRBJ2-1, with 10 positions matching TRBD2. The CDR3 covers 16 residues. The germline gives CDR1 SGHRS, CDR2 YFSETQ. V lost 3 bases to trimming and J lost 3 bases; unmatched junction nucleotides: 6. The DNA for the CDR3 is TGCGCCAGCAGCTCCGTAACTAGCGGGGACTACAATGAGCAGTTCTTC. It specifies CASSSVTSGDYNEQFF.

In DNA form, the CDR3 reads TGTGCCAGCAGTTACCAGGCAAATGAAAAACTGTTTTTT. Protein product: CASSYQANEKLFF. The J gene is TRBJ1-4, the V gene TRBV6-5; D is ambiguous. CDR3 length: 13 amino acids. V was trimmed by 2 bases and J by 5 bases, leaving 6 bases between them. CDR1 and CDR2 from the germline V gene are MNHEY and SVGAGI.

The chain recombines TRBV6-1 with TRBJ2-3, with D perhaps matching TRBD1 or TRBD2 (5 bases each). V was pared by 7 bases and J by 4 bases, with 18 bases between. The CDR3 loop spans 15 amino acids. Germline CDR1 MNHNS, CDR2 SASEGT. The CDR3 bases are TGTGCCAGCACGGAACAGAGGGGCGGAGCAGATACGCAGTATTTT. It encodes CASTEQRGGADTQYF.

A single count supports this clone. The chain's CDR3 is CASNSGTEDGYTF. In DNA form, the CDR3 reads TGTGCCAGCAACTCCGGGACAGAGGATGGCTACACCTTC. The V gene is TRBV7-9, the J gene TRBJ1-2, with 7 bases that match TRBD1. This CDR3 has 13 amino acids. Germline values: CDR1 SEHNR, CDR2 FQNEAQ (reference sequence). Trimming cost V 7 bases and J 6 bases; bases outside gene matches: 8.

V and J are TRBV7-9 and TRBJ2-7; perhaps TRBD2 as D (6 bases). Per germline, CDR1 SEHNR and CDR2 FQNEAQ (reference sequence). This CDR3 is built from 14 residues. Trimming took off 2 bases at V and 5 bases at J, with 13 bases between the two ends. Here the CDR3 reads CASSLRGTGDEQYF. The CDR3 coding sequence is TGTGCCAGCAGCTTACGAGGGACTGGCGACGAGCAGTACTTC.

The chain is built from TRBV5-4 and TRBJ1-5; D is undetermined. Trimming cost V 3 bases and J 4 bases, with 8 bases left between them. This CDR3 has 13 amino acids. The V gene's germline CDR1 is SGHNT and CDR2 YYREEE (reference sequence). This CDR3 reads CASSSGVNQPQHF. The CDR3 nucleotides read TGTGCCAGCAGCTCCGGGGTTAATCAGCCCCAGCATTTT.

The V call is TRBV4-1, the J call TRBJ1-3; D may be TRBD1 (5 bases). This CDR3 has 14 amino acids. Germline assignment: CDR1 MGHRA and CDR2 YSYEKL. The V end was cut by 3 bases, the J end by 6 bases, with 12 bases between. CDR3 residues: CASSQDWGLNTIYF. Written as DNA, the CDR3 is TGCGCCAGCAGCCAGGACTGGGGGTTAAACACCATATATTTT.

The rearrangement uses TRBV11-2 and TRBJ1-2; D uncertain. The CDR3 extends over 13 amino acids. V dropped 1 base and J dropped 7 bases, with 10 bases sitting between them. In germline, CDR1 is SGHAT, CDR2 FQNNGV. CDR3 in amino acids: CASSLGVVGGYTF. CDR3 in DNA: TGTGCCAGCAGCTTAGGGGTCGTGGGTGGCTACACCTTC.

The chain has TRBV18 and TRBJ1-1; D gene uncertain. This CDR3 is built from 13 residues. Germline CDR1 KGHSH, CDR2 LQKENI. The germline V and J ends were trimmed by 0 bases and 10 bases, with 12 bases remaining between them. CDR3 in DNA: TGTGCCAGCTCACCACCAACCGGGGAGGGAGCTTTCTTT. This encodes CASSPPTGEGAFF.

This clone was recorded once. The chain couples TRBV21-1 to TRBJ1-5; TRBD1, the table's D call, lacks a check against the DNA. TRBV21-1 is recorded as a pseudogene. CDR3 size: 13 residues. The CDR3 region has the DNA TGTGCCAGCAGCAAAGGGCCCACGCAGCCCCAGCATTTT. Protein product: CASSKGPTQPQHF.

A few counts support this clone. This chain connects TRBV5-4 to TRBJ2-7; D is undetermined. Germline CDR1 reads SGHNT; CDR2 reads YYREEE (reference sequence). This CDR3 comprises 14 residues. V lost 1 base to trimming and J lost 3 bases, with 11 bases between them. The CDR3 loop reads CASSLRLGGYEQYF. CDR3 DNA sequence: TGTGCCAGCAGCTTGAGGCTAGGCGGCTACGAGCAGTACTTC.

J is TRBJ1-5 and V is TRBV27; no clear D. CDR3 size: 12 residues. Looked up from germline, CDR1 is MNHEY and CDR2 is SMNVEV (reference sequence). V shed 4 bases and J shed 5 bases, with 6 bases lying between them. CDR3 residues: CASSSADQPQHF. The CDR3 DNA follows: TGTGCCAGCAGTTCGGCGGATCAGCCCCAGCATTTT.

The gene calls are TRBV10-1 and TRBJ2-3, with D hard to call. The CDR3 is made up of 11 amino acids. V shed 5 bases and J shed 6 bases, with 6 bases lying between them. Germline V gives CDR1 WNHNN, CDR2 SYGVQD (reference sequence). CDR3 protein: CASSRQDTQYF. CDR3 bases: TGCGCCAGCAGTCGGCAGGATACGCAGTATTTT.

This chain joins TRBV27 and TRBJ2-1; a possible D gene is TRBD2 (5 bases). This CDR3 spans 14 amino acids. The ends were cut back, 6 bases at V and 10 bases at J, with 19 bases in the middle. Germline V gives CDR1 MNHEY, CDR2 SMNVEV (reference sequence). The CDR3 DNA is TGTGCCAGCAGCCTCGAGAGGGCGTTCGGAGAGCAGTTCTTC. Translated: CASSLERAFGEQFF.

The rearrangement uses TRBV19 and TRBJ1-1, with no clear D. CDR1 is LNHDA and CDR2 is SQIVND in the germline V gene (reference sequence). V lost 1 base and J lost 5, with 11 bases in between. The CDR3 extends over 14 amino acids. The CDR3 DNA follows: TGTGCCAGTAGTATAGGGAGATTTGGGACTGAAGCTTTCTTT. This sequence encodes CASSIGRFGTEAFF.

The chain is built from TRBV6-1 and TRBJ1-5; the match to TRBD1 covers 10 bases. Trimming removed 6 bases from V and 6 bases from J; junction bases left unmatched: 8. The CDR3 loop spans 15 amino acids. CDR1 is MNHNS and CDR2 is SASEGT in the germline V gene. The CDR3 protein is CASSNPGTGAQPQHF. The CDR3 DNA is TGTGCCAGCAGCAACCCCGGGACAGGGGCTCAGCCCCAGCATTTT.

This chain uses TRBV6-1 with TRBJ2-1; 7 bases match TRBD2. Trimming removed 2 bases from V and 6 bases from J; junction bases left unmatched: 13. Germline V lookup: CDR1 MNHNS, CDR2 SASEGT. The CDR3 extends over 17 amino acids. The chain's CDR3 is CASSEPVGGGTFNEQFF. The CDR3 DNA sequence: TGTGCCAGCAGTGAACCGGTTGGGGGGGGGACCTTCAATGAGCAGTTCTTC.

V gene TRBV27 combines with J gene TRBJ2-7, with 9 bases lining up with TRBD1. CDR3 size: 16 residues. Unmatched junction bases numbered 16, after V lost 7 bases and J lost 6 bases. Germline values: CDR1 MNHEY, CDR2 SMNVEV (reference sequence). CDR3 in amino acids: CASTPWLGTGTREQYF. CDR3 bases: TGTGCCAGCACCCCCTGGTTGGGGACAGGGACTCGCGAGCAGTACTTC.

The CDR3 coding sequence is TGTGCCAGTAGCGTGACAGGGGGGTACCCTGAAGCTTTCTTT. It translates to CASSVTGGYPEAFF. The rearrangement links TRBV19 to TRBJ1-1, with 9 bases lining up with TRBD1. Germline values: CDR1 LNHDA, CDR2 SQIVND (reference sequence). The V gene end was trimmed by 6 bases and the J gene end by 6 bases; junction bases not matched to a gene: 8. The CDR3 runs to 14 residues.

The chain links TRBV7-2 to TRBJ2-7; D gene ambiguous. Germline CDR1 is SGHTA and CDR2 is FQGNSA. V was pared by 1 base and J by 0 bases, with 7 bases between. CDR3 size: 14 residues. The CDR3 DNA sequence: TGTGCCAGCAGCTTAGTTGGCAGCTCCTACGAGCAGTACTTC. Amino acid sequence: CASSLVGSSYEQYF.

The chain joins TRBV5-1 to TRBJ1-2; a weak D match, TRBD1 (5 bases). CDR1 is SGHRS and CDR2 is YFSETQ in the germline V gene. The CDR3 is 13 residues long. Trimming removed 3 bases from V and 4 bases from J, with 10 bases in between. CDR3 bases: TGCGCCAGCAGCTCCAGGGTCGGCTATGGCTACACCTTC. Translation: CASSSRVGYGYTF.

CDR3 nucleotides: TGCGCCAGCAGCCGGACGGCAGGGGATTCACCCCTCCACTTT. Translated, it gives CASSRTAGDSPLHF. This chain connects TRBV5-1 to TRBJ1-6; possible D gene TRBD1, 6 bases. The length of the CDR3 is 14 residues. V lost 4 bases and J 8 bases, leaving 13 bases between the germline ends. Germline values: CDR1 SGHRS, CDR2 YFSETQ.

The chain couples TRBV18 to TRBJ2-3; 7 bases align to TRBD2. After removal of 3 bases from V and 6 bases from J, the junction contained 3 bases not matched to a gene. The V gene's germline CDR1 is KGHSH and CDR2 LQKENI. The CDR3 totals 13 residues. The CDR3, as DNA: TGTGCCAGCTCACCCGGGGACTATGATACGCAGTATTTT. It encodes CASSPGDYDTQYF.

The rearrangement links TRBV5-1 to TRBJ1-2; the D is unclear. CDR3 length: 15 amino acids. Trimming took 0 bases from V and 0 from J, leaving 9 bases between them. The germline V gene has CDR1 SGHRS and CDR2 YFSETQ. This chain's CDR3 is CASSLVSGSNYGYTF. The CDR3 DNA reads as TGCGCCAGCAGCTTGGTTTCGGGGTCTAACTATGGCTACACCTTC.

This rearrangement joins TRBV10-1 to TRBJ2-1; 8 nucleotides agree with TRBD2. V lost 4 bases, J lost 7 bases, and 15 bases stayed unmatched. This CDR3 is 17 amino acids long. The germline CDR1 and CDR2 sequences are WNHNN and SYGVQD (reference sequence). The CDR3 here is CASSGEGLEPLLNEQFF. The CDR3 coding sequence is TGCGCCAGCAGTGGAGAGGGACTAGAGCCTCTCTTGAATGAGCAGTTCTTC.